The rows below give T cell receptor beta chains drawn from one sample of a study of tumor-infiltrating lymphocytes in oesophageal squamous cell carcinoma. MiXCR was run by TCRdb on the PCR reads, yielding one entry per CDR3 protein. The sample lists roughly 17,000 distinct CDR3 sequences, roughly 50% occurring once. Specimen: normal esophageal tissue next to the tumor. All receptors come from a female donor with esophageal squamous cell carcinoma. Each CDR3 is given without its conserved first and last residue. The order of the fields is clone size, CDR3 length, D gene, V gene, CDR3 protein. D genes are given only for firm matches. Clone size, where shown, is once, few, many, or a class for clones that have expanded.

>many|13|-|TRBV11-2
ASSPGGRGHSPLH
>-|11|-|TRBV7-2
ASSATVTDTQY
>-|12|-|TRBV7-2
ASAADLVVTEQF
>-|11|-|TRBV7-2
ASSLTSEAGQF
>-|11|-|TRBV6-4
ASRLDGGTEAF
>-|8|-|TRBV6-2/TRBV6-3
ATARDEQF
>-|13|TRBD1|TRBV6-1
ASSEPGQGTYEQY
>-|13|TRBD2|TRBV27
ASSRSGSIVDEQF
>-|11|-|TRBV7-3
ASGEGSYNEQY
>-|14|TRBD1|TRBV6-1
ASSDRDSRSTDTQY
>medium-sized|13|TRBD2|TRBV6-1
ASSEGTSGSYEQY
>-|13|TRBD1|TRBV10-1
ATAPRTGGSYEQY
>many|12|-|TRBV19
ASSTGRNNEKLF
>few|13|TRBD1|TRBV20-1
SAREGQGFGYEQY
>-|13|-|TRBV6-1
ASRASEGAWETQY
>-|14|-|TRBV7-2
ASSPFWQATNEKLF
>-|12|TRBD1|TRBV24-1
ATSDGTAYNEQY
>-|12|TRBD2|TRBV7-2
ASSYISGSYEQY
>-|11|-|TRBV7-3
SSSSSGLPQQF
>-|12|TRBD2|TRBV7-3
ASSLTSSGETQY
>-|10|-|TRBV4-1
ASSRVAGGYT
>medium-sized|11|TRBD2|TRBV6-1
ASSPLTSEKLY
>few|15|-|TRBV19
ASSIGVRTVEHNEQF
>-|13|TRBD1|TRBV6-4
ASKLRDRGPFEQY
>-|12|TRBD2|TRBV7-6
ASSTTSGGYEQY
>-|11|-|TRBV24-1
ATSDSITDTQY
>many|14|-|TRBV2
ASSAPGERRQETQY
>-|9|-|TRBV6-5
ASSYGETQY
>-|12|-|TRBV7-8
ASSPRDNSYEQF
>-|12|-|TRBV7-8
ASRKMGGTETQY
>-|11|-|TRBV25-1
ASSEMESYGYT
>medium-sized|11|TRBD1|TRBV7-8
ASSLGRTGKGF
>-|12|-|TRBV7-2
ASSLVSQNSPLH
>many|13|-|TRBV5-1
ASSLEGLAWDTQY
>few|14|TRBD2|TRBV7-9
ASRPGLAGGSDTQY
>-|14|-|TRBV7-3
ASSLKGHLGNNEQY
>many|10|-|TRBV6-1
ASSPTPGELF
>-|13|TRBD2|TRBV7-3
ASSLAGVTSNEQF
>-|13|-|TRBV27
ASSTSSGGVGKLF
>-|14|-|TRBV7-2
ASSPPQGESTDTQY
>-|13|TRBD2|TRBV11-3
ASSPGLADSDTQY
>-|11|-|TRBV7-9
ASSLDQPGEQY
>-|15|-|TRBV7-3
ASSQGSASSGANVLT
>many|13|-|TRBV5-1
ASSYSGTHTDTQY
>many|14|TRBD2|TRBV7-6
VTRRASGRGGNEQF
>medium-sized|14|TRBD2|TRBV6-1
ASSQGLAGNTDTQY
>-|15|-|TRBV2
ASSDQTAKSSYNEQF
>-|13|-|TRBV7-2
ASSLSGHSGNEQY